Here is one TCR beta chain with its context. Original analysis: Nucleated cell counts were estimated from reference gene primer amplification. Only in-frame clones appear in the TCRdb table, and some are missing; sequencing was by immunoSEQ multiplex PCR. V, J and clone size were drawn from that table, and D and trimming were deduced from the DNA. This table has roughly 130,000 clones, approximately 83% appearing once. This specimen belongs to a study of blood T cell repertoires in COVID-19. Turning to the study itself: Acute-phase and convalescent COVID-19 samples originated in the United States, Italy and Spain. In each case, the material was cDNA or gDNA derived from T cells, B-cell-depleted T cells, or PBMCs.

Germline loops: CDR1 LGHDT, CDR2 YNNKEL (reference sequence). The ends were cut back, 2 bases at V and 4 bases at J, with 3 bases in the middle. The CDR3 is 12 residues long. V and J are TRBV3-1 (or the pseudogene TRBV3-2) and TRBJ1-3; D is unresolved. The receptor's source is a woman in her forties or fifties with acute or convalescent COVID-19. Sequences were obtained from peripheral blood. The DNA of the CDR3 is TGTGCCAGCAGCCAAAGCGGAAACACCATATATTTT. Its protein product is CASSQSGNTIYF.